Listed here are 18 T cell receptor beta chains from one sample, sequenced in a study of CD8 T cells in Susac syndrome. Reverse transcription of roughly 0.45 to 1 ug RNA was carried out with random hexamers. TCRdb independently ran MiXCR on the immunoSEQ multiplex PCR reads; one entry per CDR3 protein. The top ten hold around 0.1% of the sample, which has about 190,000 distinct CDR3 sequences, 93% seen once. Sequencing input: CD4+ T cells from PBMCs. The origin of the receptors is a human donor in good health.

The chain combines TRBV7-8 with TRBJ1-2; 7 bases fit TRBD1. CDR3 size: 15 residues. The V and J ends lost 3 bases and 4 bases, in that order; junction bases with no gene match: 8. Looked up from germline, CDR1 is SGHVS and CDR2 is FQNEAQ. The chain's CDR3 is CASSFLGQTGYGYTF. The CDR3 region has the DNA TGTGCCAGCAGCTTTTTGGGACAGACTGGCTATGGCTACACCTTC. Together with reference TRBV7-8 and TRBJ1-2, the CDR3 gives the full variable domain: GAGVSQSPRYKVAKRGQDVALRCDPISGHVSLFWYQQALGQGPEFLTYFQNEAQLDKSGLPSDRFFAERPEGSVSTLKIQRTQQEDSAVYLCASSFLGQTGYGYTFGSGTRLTVV.

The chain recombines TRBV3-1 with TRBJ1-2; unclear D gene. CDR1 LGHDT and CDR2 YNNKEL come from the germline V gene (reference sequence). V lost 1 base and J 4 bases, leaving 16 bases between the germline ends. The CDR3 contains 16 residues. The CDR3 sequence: CASSQGWAALGYGYTF. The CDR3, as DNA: TGTGCCAGCAGCCAAGGATGGGCGGCCCTGGGCTATGGCTACACCTTC.

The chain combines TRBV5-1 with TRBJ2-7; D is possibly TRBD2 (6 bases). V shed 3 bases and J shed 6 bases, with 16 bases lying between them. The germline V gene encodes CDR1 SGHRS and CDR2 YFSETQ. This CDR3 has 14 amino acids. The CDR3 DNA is TGCGCCAGCAGCTCGATGGGTCAGGGAGGCGAGCAGTACTTC. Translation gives CASSSMGQGGEQYF.

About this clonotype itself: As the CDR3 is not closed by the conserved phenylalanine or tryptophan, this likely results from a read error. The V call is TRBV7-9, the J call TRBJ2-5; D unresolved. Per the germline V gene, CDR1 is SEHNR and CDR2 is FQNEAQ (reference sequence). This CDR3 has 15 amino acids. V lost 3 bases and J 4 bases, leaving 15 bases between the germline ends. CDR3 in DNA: TGTGCCAGCAGCTTCGGTCTTATACTCGGAGAGACCCAGTACTCC. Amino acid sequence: CASSFGLILGETQYS.

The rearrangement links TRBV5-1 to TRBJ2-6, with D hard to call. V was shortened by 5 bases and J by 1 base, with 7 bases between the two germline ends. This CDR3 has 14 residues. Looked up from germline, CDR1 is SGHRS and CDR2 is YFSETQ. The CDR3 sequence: CASRPLSGANVLTF. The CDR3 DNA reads TGCGCCAGCAGGCCTTTATCTGGGGCCAACGTCCTGACTTTC.

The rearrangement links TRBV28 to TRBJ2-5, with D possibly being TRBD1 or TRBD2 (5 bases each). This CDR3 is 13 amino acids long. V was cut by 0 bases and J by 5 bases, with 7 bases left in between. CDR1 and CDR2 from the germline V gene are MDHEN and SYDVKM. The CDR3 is CASSLWGEETQYF. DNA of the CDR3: TGTGCCAGCAGTTTATGGGGGGAGGAGACCCAGTACTTC. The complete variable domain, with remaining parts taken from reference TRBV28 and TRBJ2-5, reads DVKVTQSSRYLVKRTGEKVFLECVQDMDHENMFWYRQDPGLGLRLIYFSYDVKMKEKGDIPEGYSVSREKKERFSLILESASTNQTSMYLCASSLWGEETQYFGPGTRLLVL.

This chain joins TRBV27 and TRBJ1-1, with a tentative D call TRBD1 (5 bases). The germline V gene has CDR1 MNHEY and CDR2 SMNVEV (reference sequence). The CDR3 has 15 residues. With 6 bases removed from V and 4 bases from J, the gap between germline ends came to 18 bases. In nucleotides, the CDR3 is TGTGCCAGCAGCTCCCCCACAGTTGGGGGCACTGAAGCTTTCTTT. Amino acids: CASSSPTVGGTEAFF.

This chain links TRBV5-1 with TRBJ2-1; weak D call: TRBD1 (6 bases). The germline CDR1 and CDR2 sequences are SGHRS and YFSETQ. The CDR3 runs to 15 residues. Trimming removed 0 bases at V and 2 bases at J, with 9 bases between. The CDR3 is CASSLEGTPYNEQFF. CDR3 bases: TGCGCCAGCAGCTTGGAGGGGACACCCTACAATGAGCAGTTCTTC.

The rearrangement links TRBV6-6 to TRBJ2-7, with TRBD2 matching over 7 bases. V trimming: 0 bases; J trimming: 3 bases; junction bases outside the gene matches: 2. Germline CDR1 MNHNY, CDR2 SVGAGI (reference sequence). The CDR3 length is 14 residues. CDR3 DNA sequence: TGTGCCAGCAGTTACTCGCCTAGCGGCTACGAGCAGTACTTC. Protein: CASSYSPSGYEQYF.

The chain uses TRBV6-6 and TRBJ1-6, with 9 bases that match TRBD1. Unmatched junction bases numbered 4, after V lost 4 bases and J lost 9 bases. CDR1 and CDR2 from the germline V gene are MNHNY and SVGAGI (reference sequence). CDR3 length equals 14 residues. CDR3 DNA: TGTGCCAGCAGTTCGTACAGGGGGCTTTCACCCCTCCACTTT. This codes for CASSSYRGLSPLHF.

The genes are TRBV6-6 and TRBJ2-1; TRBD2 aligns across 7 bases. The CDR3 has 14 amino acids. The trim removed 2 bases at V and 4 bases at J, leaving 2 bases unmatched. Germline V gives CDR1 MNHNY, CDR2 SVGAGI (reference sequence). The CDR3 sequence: CASSYGRGYNEQFF. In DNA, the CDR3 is TGTGCCAGCAGTTACGGGAGGGGTTACAATGAGCAGTTCTTC.

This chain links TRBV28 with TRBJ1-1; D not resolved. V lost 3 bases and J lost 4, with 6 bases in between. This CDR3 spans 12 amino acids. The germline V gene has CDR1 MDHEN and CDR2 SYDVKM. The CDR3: CASSFFVTEAFF. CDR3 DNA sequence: TGTGCCAGCAGTTTTTTTGTCACTGAAGCTTTCTTT. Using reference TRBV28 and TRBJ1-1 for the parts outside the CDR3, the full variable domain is DVKVTQSSRYLVKRTGEKVFLECVQDMDHENMFWYRQDPGLGLRLIYFSYDVKMKEKGDIPEGYSVSREKKERFSLILESASTNQTSMYLCASSFFVTEAFFGQGTRLTVV.

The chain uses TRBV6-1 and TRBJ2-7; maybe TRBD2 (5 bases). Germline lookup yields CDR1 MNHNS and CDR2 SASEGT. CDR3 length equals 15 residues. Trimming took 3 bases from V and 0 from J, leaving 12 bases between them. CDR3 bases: TGTGCCAGCAGTGAGTCACCGGGGAGCTCCTACGAGCAGTACTTC. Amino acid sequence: CASSESPGSSYEQYF.

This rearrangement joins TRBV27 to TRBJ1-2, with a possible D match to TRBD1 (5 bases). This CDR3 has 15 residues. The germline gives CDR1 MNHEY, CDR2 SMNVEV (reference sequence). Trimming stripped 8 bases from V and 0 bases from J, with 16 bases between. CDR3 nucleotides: TGTGCCAGCGGGGATAGACAGCTCTCTAACTATGGCTACACCTTC. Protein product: CASGDRQLSNYGYTF.

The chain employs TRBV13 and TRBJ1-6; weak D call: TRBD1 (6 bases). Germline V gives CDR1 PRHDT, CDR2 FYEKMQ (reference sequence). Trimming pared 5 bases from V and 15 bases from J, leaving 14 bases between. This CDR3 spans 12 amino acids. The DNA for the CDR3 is TGTGCCAGCAGCCCACAGGGTTCAGTCCTCCACTTT. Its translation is CASSPQGSVLHF.

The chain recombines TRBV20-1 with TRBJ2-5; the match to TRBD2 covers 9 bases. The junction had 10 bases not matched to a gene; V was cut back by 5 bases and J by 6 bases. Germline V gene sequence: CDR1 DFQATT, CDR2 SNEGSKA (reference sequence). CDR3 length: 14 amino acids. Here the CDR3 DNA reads TGCAGTGCTCTCCCGCGGGAGGGTCTGAAGACCCAGTACTTC. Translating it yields CSALPREGLKTQYF.

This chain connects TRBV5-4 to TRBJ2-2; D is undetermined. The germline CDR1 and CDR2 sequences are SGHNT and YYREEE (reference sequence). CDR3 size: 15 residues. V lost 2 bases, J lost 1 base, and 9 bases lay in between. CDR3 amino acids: CASSFSRQNTGELFF. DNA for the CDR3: TGTGCCAGCAGCTTTTCAAGACAGAACACCGGGGAGCTGTTTTTT.

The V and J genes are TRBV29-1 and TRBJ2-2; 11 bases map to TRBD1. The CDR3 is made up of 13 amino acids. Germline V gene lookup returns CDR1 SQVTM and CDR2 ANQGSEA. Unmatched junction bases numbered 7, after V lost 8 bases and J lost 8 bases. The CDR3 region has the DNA TGCAGCACTGGACAGGGGGCAGGTGGGGAGCTGTTTTTT. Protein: CSTGQGAGGELFF.